One T cell receptor (beta chain) is described in this entry. What it binds is not known. This entry comes from a study of monozygotic twins with cystic fibrosis. Findings and limits, study-wide: J usage was most co-twin-similar in 8 of 16 pairs, V in 13.

The data were produced by immunoSEQ multiplex PCR, yet TCRdb's version contains in-frame clones alone and is incomplete. The sample has just under 20,000 clones, about 90% seen once. This CDR3 comprises 14 residues. Trimming took 5 bases from V and 6 from J, leaving 16 bases between them. Germline CDR1 and CDR2: SEHNR and FQNEAQ (reference sequence). Sequenced material: blood. The sequence came from a girl aged 2-10 years with cystic fibrosis. The chain carries TRBV7-9 and TRBJ1-2; no definite D call. CDR3 DNA sequence: TGTGCCAGCAGCGATTCTGCGGGGAACAATGGCTACACCTTC. This sequence encodes CASSDSAGNNGYTF.